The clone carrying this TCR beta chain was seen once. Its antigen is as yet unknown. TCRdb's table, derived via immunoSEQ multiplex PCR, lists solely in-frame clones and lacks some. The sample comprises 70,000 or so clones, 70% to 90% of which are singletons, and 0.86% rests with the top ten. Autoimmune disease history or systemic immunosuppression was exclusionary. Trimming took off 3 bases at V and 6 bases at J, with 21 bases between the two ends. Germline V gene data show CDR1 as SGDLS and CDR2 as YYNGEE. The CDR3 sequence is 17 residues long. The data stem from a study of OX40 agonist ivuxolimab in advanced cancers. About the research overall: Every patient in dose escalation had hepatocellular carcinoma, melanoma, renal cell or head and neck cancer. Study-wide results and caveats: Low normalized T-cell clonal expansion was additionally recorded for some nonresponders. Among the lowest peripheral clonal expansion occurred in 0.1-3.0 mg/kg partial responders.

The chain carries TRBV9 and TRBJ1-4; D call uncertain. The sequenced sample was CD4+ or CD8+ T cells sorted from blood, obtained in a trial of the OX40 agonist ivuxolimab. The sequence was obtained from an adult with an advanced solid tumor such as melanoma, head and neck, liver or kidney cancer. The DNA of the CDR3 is TGTGCCAGCAGCGCCCATCCCCCGGGCCACCAAGATGAAAAACTGTTTTTT. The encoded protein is CASSAHPPGHQDEKLFF.